The 18 T cell receptor beta chains given below trace back to one sample, sequenced in a study of T cells expressing NK-cell markers. TCRdb re-called the 5' RACE reads and catalogs CDR3 proteins one per entry, DNA excluded. The sample's table shows over 200,000 distinct CDR3 sequences. Sequenced sample: blood T cells: a sorted CD56 or NKG2C T cell subset, CD4+ or CD8+ T cells, or bulk PBMC T cells (not recorded which). Every receptor here comes from a man younger than 30 in good health.

The chain couples TRBV7-9 to TRBJ1-2; checking the TCRdb D call of TRBD1 is not possible without DNA. CDR1 and CDR2 (germline): SEHNR, FQNEAQ (reference sequence). The CDR3 runs 13 residues. The CDR3 region is CASSPGQGYGYTF. Looking up the rest from reference TRBV7-9 and TRBJ1-2 gives the full variable domain: DTGVSQNPRHKITKRGQNVTFRCDPISEHNRLYWYRQTLGQGPEFLTYFQNEAQLEKSRLLSDRFSAERPKGSFSTLEIQRTEQGDSAMYLCASSPGQGYGYTFGSGTRLTVV.

This sequence joins TRBV12-5 and TRBJ2-1; TCRdb calls TRBD2, which cannot be checked without DNA. This CDR3 is built from 19 residues. CDR1 and CDR2 from the germline V gene are LGHNT and FRNRAP. CDR3 sequence reads: CASGLGLAGVTISYNEQFF.

The CDR3 region is CSAPGQQTIYEQYF. The chain carries TRBV20-1 and TRBJ2-7. The CDR3 covers 14 residues. Germline V gene lookup returns CDR1 DFQATT and CDR2 SNEGSKA (reference sequence).

The CDR3 spells CASSIFAGGYTEAFF. The V gene is TRBV19, the J gene TRBJ1-1; the D call from TCRdb, TRBD1, cannot be confirmed without DNA. The CDR3 has 15 amino acids. Looked up from germline, CDR1 is LNHDA and CDR2 is SQIVND (reference sequence). The full variable domain, completed using reference TRBV19 and TRBJ1-1, is DGGITQSPKYLFRKEGQNVTLSCEQNLNHDAMYWYRQDPGQGLRLIYYSQIVNDFQKGDIAEGYSVSREKKESFPLTVTSAQKNPTAFYLCASSIFAGGYTEAFFGQGTRLTVV.

The chain recombines TRBV6-5 with TRBJ2-2; checking the TCRdb D call of TRBD1 is not possible without DNA. The CDR3 extends over 14 amino acids. Germline V CDR1 and CDR2: MNHEY, SVGAGI. CDR3 sequence: CASSSGELAGELFF.

The J gene is TRBJ2-6, the V gene TRBV5-6. Germline CDR1 and CDR2: SGHDT and YYEEEE. The CDR3 is 14 residues long. This chain's CDR3 is CASRTASGANVLTF.

This rearrangement joins TRBV12-3 or TRBV12-4 to TRBJ1-4. The CDR3 is made up of 17 amino acids. The CDR3 is CASSRGRFLATNEKLFF.

The chain links TRBV20-1 to TRBJ1-3; no DNA is available, so the TRBD1 call from TCRdb remains unchecked. Per germline, CDR1 DFQATT and CDR2 SNEGSKA (reference sequence). The CDR3 runs to 15 residues. The CDR3 reads CSATETRNSGNTIYF.

The chain is built from TRBV5-1 and TRBJ1-2. This CDR3 has 14 residues. Germline values: CDR1 SGHRS, CDR2 YFSETQ. The CDR3 sequence is CASRLTTMDYGYTF.

The chain couples TRBV7-2 to TRBJ2-7; absent DNA, TCRdb's TRBD2 call cannot be checked. This CDR3 is 16 amino acids long. Germline loops: CDR1 SGHTA, CDR2 FQGNSA. The CDR3 spells CASSFIAGGSDYEQYF.

The rearrangement joins TRBV5-1 to TRBJ2-1; TCRdb names TRBD1, which stays unverified in the absence of DNA. The CDR3 length is 15 residues. Germline lookup yields CDR1 SGHRS and CDR2 YFSETQ. This CDR3 reads CASSLPGQLPNEQFF.

The V call is TRBV10-3, the J call TRBJ2-5; the D call of TRBD1 rests on TCRdb alone, since no DNA is present to check it. The CDR3 runs 15 residues. Germline V gene data show CDR1 as ENHRY and CDR2 as SYGVKD. The CDR3 sequence is CAISASRTGGETQYF.

The chain recombines TRBV27 with TRBJ2-4; without DNA, the TCRdb call of TRBD1 cannot be checked. The CDR3 is made up of 15 amino acids. The germline V gene encodes CDR1 MNHEY and CDR2 SMNVEV (reference sequence). The CDR3: CASSGQTGPMNIQYF.

The chain combines TRBV4-2 with TRBJ1-4; TCRdb's D call, TRBD1, is unchecked because there is no DNA. The CDR3 covers 16 residues. Germline V gene data show CDR1 as LGHNA and CDR2 as YNFKEQ. CDR3 region: CASSHTGGTGDEKLFF.

The chain employs TRBV12-3 or TRBV12-4 and TRBJ2-2; TCRdb proposes TRBD2, but this gene call is untestable without DNA. CDR3 length equals 18 residues. CDR3 loop: CASSERLAGGRFTGELFF.

The chain employs TRBV6-2 or TRBV6-3 and TRBJ1-2. CDR1 is MNHEY and CDR2 is SVGEGT in the germline V gene. The CDR3 consists of 12 residues. The CDR3 protein is CASRWSTYGYTF.

The rearrangement uses TRBV6-1 and TRBJ2-5; TCRdb designates TRBD1, a call that cannot be tested without DNA. Germline V gives CDR1 MNHNS, CDR2 SASEGT. There are 17 residues in the CDR3. The CDR3 here is CASRGQGNSNGQETQYF.

V is TRBV12-3 or TRBV12-4 and J is TRBJ2-5. This CDR3 comprises 13 residues. This CDR3 is CASSLSIWQTQYF.